A selection of T cell receptor beta chains follows, all from one sample in a study of blood T cell repertoires in COVID-19. Assay used: immunoSEQ multiplex PCR; TCRdb lists only in-frame clones, some missing. The table includes around 140,000 clones, 70% to 90% detected once. Sequencing was performed on peripheral blood. These receptors came from a man in his 70s with acute or convalescent COVID-19. Each CDR3 is given with its conserved first and last residue. The order of the fields is J gene, clone size, V gene, D gene, CDR3 DNA, CDR3 protein. A D gene is named only where the DNA matches it firmly. The size of a clone is reported for some rows only, either as once, few or many, or as a class for expanded clones.

TRBJ1-6 | NA | TRBV5-1 | NA | TGCGCCAGCAGCTTGGCCGTCCCAGGTTCATCCGAATCACCCCTCCACTTT | CASSLAVPGSSESPLHF
TRBJ1-5 | NA | TRBV30 | TRBD1 | TGTGCCTGGAGTCGGGACAGCAGCAATCAGCCCCAGCATTTT | CAWSRDSSNQPQHF
TRBJ1-5 | once | TRBV6-1 | NA | TGTGCCAGCAGTGAAGGGGGCCCAGGGAGCAATCAGCCCCAGCATTTT | CASSEGGPGSNQPQHF
TRBJ2-7 | NA | TRBV4-1 | NA | TGCGCCAGCAGCCAAGGCTCCCAGGGGCGTTACGAGCAGTACTTC | CASSQGSQGRYEQYF
TRBJ1-4 | NA | TRBV6-5 | NA | TGTGCCAGCAGTTCGGAGCAGGGAGGATATGAAAAACTGTTTTTT | CASSSEQGGYEKLFF
TRBJ2-7 | NA | TRBV28 | NA | TGTGCCAGCAGACCGGACTGGGCTTACGAGCAGTACTTC | CASRPDWAYEQYF
TRBJ2-1 | NA | TRBV24-1 | NA | TGTGCCACCAGTGACCCCGGTGAGGGAAGTTCCTACAATGAGCAGTTCTTC | CATSDPGEGSSYNEQFF
TRBJ2-3 | NA | TRBV7-9 | TRBD2 | TGTGCCAGCAGCTGGGACCGTAGCGGGGCAGATACGCAGTATTTT | CASSWDRSGADTQYF
TRBJ1-1 | NA | TRBV30 | NA | TGTGCCTGGAGTGGACCTCTAGGCACTGAAGCTTTCTTT | CAWSGPLGTEAFF
TRBJ2-5 | once | TRBV5-6 | TRBD2 | TGTGCCAGCAGCTTTACCAGCGGGGGTGAGACCCAGTACTTC | CASSFTSGGETQYF
TRBJ1-6 | NA | TRBV2 | NA | TGTGCCAGCAGGCGGGAGAATTCACCCCTCCACTTT | CASRRENSPLHF
TRBJ2-1 | NA | TRBV7-8 | NA | TGTGCCAGCAGCTTAAGGAGGGGGCCCAGCAATGAGCAGTTCTTC | CASSLRRGPSNEQFF
TRBJ1-4 | NA | TRBV7-9 | NA | TGTGCCAGCAGCTCCCGACCGGGGGGTGGATTAGCAACTAATGAAAAACTGTTTTTT | CASSSRPGGGLATNEKLFF